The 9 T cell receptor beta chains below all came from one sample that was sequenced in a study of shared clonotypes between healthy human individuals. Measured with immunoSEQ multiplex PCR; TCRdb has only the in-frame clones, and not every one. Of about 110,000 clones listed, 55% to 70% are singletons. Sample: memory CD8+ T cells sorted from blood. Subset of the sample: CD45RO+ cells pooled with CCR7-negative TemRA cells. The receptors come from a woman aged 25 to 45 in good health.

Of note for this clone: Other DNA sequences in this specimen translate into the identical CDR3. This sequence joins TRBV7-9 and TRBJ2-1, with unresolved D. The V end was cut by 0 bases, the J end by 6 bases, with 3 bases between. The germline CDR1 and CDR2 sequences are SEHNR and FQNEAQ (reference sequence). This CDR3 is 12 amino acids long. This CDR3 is CASSLAVNEQFF. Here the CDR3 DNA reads TGTGCCAGCAGCTTAGCAGTCAATGAGCAGTTCTTC.

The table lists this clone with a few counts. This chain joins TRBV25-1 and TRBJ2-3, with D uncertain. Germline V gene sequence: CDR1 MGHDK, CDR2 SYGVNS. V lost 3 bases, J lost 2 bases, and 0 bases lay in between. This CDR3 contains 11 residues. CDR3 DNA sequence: TGTGCCAGCAGTGACACAGATACGCAGTATTTT. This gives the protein CASSDTDTQYF.

DNA for the CDR3: TGCGCCAGCAGTGAGAGTAGCGGGAGGGCCACAGATACGCAGTATTTT. The encoded protein is CASSESSGRATDTQYF. The chain links TRBV10-1 to TRBJ2-3, with 11 bases identical to TRBD2. Germline assignment: CDR1 WNHNN and CDR2 SYGVQD (reference sequence). The CDR3 consists of 16 residues. The J segment lost 2 bases and the V segment lost 2 bases, leaving 3 bases of the junction unmatched.

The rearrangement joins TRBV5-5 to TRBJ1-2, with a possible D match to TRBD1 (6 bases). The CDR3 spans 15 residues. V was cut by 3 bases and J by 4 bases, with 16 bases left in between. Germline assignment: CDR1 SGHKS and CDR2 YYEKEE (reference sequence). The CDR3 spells CASSYAGAEIYGYTF. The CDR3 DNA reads TGTGCCAGCAGCTATGCGGGGGCTGAAATCTATGGCTACACCTTC.

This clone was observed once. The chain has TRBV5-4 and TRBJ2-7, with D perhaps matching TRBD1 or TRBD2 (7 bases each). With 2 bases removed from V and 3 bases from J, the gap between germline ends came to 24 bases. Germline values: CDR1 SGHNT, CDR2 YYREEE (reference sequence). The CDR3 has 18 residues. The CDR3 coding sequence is TGTGCCAGCAGCTTCTATCCCGTGGGGAGGGGGCGCGTCTACGAGCAGTACTTC. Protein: CASSFYPVGRGRVYEQYF. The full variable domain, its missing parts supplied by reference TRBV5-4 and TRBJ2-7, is ETGVTQSPTHLIKTRGQQVTLRCSSQSGHNTVSWYQQALGQGPQFIFQYYREEENGRGNFPPRFSGLQFPNYSSELNVNALELDDSALYLCASSFYPVGRGRVYEQYFGPGTRLTVT.

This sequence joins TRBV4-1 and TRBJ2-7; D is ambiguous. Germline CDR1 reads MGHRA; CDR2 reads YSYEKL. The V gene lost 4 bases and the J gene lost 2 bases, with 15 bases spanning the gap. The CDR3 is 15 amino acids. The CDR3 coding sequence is TGCGCCAGCAGCCCCTACTTTGACGCTACCTACGAGCAGTACTTC. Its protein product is CASSPYFDATYEQYF.

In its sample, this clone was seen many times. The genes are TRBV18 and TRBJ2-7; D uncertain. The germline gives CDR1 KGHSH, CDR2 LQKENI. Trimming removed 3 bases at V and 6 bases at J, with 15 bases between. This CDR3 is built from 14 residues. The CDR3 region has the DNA TGTGCCAGCTCACCTGGGAAGGGTTGGGTCGAGCAGTACTTC. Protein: CASSPGKGWVEQYF.

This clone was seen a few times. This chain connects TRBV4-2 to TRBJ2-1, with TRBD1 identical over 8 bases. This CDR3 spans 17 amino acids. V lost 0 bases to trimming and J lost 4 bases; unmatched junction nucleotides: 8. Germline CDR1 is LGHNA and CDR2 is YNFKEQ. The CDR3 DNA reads TGTGCCAGCAGCCAAGAAGATTTCCAGGGGGCTTACAATGAGCAGTTCTTC. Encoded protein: CASSQEDFQGAYNEQFF.

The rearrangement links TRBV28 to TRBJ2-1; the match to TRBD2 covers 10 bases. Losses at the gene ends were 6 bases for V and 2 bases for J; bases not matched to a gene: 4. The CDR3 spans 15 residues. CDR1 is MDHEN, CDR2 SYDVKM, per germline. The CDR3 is CASRSSGSPYNEQFF. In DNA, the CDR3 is TGTGCCAGCAGGTCTAGCGGGAGCCCCTACAATGAGCAGTTCTTC.